This T cell receptor (beta chain) was identified during a study of T cell repertoires in cytomegalovirus infection. CDR3 size: 13 residues. Germline assignment: CDR1 ENHRY and CDR2 SYGVKD. Concerning this clonotype itself: One base away lies a much larger clone, so this may be a sequencing read error.

Using its own MiXCR run on the reads, TCRdb lists one record per CDR3 protein. The sample has some 320,000 distinct CDR3 sequences, around 9.5% seen once. The sequence derives from a human donor in good health (CMV status not recorded). Some clones in this sample may be carry-over from other donors' samples. The V call is TRBV10-3, the J call TRBJ2-2, with D perhaps given as TRBD1 or TRBD2 (6 bases each). Sample: PBMCs. CDR3: CATSESLGGLLFF. The DNA of the CDR3 is TGTGCCACCAGTGAATCCCTCGGGGGCCTCCTGTTTTTT.